This T cell receptor beta chain was found in a study of blood T cell repertoires in COVID-19. Study context: Samples came from the United States, Italy and Spain, spanning acute and convalescent COVID-19.

As concerns this clone: The sample holds other DNA sequences that translate to the same CDR3.

Profiling relied on immunoSEQ multiplex PCR, and the TCRdb table lists in-frame clones only, not all of them. The sample lists fewer than 350,000 clones; roughly 86% were seen once. Sequenced input: PBMCs or T cells enriched from blood (not recorded which). This clonotype was sampled from a woman aged 30 to 39 who had been exposed to COVID-19.

DNA for the CDR3: TGTGCCACCAGCAGAGACAGGGTTAGCACTGAAGCTTTCTTT. Its translation is CATSRDRVSTEAFF. This rearrangement joins TRBV15 to TRBJ1-1, with D possibly TRBD1 on 5 matching bases. Looked up from germline, CDR1 is LNHNV and CDR2 is YYDKDF (reference sequence). CDR3 size: 14 residues. Trimming removed 0 bases at V and 4 bases at J, with 9 bases between.